The 2 T cell receptor beta chains reported below all come from one sample, sequenced in a study of human T cells and chemical hapten exposure. TCRdb ran MiXCR on the RACE reads and lists one entry per CDR3 protein. The sample includes 180,000 or so distinct CDR3 sequences, around 22% of them seen just once. Time point: patch test 1, 2 weeks after DPC sensitization. As for treatment: therapeutic diphenylcyclopropenone sensitization with weekly scalp DPC. Sequenced material: whole blood, taken in connection with sensitization to the hapten diphenylcyclopropenone (DPC). The receptors derive from a woman aged 50 to 60 with alopecia areata. Some clones in this sample may be carry-over from other donors' samples.

V gene TRBV20-1 combines with J gene TRBJ2-1, with D maybe TRBD2 (7 bases). The CDR3 contains 15 residues. Trimming removed 3 bases at V and 7 bases at J, with 19 bases between. Germline V gene sequence: CDR1 DFQATT, CDR2 SNEGSKA (reference sequence). This CDR3 is CSASGGALTGNEQFF. As DNA, the CDR3 is TGCAGTGCTAGTGGGGGGGCGCTCACCGGGAATGAGCAGTTCTTC.

The chain carries TRBV19 and TRBJ1-4; D perhaps matches TRBD1 (6 bases). V shed 7 bases and J shed 7 bases, with 22 bases lying between them. Germline CDR1 LNHDA, CDR2 SQIVND (reference sequence). The CDR3 has 16 amino acids. CDR3 DNA sequence: TGTGCCAGTATCCCCACCGGCGGGGGGCGAAGTGAAAAACTGTTTTTT. Residues: CASIPTGGGRSEKLFF.